The TCR beta chain under discussion was sequenced for a study of blood T cell repertoires in COVID-19. Study-wide background: Some COVID-19 samples were acute and others convalescent; all came from the United States, Italy and Spain. In each case, the material was cDNA or gDNA derived from T cells, B-cell-depleted T cells, or PBMCs.

Original analysis: Counts of nucleated cells, estimated from reference gene primer amplification, were obtained. Sequencing used immunoSEQ multiplex PCR; TCRdb keeps in-frame clones, though not all of them. The V and J calls and clone size are taken from that table; D and trimming were inferred from the DNA. The table records tens of thousands of clones, roughly 77% of them present only once. V was pared by 1 base and J by 10 bases, with 7 bases of the junction left unmatched. The CDR3 covers 15 residues. Germline V gene data show CDR1 as SGHNT and CDR2 as YENEEA. The V gene is TRBV11-3, the J gene TRBJ2-1; 10 bases match TRBD2. This receptor was identified in a woman in her 70s with acute or convalescent COVID-19. The sequencing sample was made of peripheral blood. CDR3 nucleotide sequence: TGTGCCAGCAGCTTAGTGAATCTAGCGGGAGAGGAGCAGTTCTTC. Encoded protein: CASSLVNLAGEEQFF.